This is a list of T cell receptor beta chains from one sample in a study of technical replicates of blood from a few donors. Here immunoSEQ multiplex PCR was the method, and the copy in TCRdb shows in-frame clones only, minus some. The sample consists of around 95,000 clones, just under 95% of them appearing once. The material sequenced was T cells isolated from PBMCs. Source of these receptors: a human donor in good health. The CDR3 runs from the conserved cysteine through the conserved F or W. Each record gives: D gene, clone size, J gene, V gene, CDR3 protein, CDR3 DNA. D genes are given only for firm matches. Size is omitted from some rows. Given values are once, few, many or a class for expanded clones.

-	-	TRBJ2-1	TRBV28	CASSLFPGGSSYNEQFF	TGTGCCAGCAGTTTATTCCCAGGGGGGAGCTCCTACAATGAGCAGTTCTTC
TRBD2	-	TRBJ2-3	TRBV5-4	CASSLGLAGGPDTQYF	TGTGCCAGCAGCTTGGGACTAGCGGGGGGGCCAGATACGCAGTATTTT
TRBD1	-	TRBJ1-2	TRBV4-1	CASRPGQGTYGYTF	TGCGCCAGCAGGCCGGGACAGGGAACCTATGGCTACACCTTC
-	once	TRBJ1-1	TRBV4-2	CASSRDGHSNTEAFF	TGTGCCAGCAGCCGAGACGGACACTCGAACACTGAAGCTTTCTTT
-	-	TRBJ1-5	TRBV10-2	CASTRQEYQPQHF	TGCGCCAGCACCCGACAGGAGTATCAGCCCCAGCATTTT
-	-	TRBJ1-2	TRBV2	CASSSRVSYGYTF	TGTGCCAGCAGCAGCCGGGTGAGCTATGGCTACACCTTC
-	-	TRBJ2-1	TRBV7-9	CASSLTTVLSSYNEQFF	TGTGCCAGCAGCTTAACGACAGTCCTGAGCTCCTACAATGAGCAGTTCTTC
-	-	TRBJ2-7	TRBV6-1	CASREQGLPYEQYF	TGTGCCAGCAGGGAACAGGGATTACCGTACGAGCAGTACTTC
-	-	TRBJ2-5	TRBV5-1	CASSLQGPETQYF	TGCGCCAGCAGCCTCCAGGGTCCCGAGACCCAGTACTTC
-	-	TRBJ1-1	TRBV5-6	CASRSGGRATSPEAFF	TGTGCCAGCAGGTCAGGTGGGAGGGCGACGTCCCCTGAAGCTTTCTTT
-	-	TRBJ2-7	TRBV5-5	CASNLDNSYEQYF	TGTGCCAGCAACCTGGACAACTCCTACGAGCAGTACTTC
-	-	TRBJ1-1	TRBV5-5	CASSLVVSGSSRDTEAFF	TGTGCCAGCAGCTTGGTTGTTTCGGGATCGAGTAGGGACACTGAAGCTTTCTTT
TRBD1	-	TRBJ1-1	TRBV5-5	CASSLGQGAYTEAFF	TGTGCCAGCAGCTTGGGACAGGGGGCGTACACTGAAGCTTTCTTT
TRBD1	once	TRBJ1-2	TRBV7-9	CASSYETGGHYGYTF	TGTGCCAGCAGCTACGAGACAGGGGGCCACTATGGCTACACCTTC
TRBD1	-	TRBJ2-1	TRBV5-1	CASSLGTGVLEQFF	TGCGCCAGCAGCTTGGGGACAGGGGTTCTTGAGCAGTTCTTC
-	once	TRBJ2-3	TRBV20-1	CSAERVPAQYF	TGCAGTGCGGAGAGGGTTCCTGCGCAGTATTTT
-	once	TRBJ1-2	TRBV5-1	CASSRTGGGSDYGYTF	TGCGCCAGCAGCCGGACGGGAGGGGGGAGCGACTATGGCTACACCTTC
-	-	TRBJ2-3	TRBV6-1	CASSAKEPGLGFTYF	TGTGCCAGCAGTGCCAAAGAACCGGGACTCGGATTTACGTATTTT
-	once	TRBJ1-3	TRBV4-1	CASSQAGGSGNTIYF	TGCGCCAGCAGCCAAGCGGGTGGCTCTGGAAACACCATATATTTT
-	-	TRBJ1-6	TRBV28	CASSPGGETNSPLHF	TGTGCCAGCAGTCCTGGGGGGGAGACGAATTCACCCCTCCACTTT
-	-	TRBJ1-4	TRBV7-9	CASSPGGHLEEKLFF	TGTGCCAGCAGCCCCGGTGGACATCTGGAGGAAAAACTGTTTTTT
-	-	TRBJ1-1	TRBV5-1	CASSLNLGQGMNTEAFF	TGCGCCAGCAGCTTGAATCTGGGTCAGGGAATGAACACTGAAGCTTTCTTT
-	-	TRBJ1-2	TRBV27	CASSLTQGYGYTF	TGTGCCAGCAGTTTGACTCAGGGCTATGGCTACACCTTC
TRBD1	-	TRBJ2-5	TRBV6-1	CASSEGGTVLETQYF	TGTGCCAGCAGTGAAGGGGGGACAGTTCTTGAGACCCAGTACTTC
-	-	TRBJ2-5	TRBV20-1	CSASAETQYF	TGCAGTGCTAGCGCGGAGACCCAGTACTTC
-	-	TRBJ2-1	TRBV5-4	CASSLNGPGLNGEQFF	TGTGCCAGCAGCTTGAATGGTCCAGGTCTTAATGGGGAGCAGTTCTTC
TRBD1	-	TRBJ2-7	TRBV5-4	CASSPFWDRGHEQYF	TGTGCCAGCAGCCCTTTCTGGGACAGGGGCCACGAGCAGTACTTC
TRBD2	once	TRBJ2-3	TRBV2	CASSVPSGGTDTQYF	TGTGCCAGCAGTGTCCCTAGCGGGGGCACAGATACGCAGTATTTT